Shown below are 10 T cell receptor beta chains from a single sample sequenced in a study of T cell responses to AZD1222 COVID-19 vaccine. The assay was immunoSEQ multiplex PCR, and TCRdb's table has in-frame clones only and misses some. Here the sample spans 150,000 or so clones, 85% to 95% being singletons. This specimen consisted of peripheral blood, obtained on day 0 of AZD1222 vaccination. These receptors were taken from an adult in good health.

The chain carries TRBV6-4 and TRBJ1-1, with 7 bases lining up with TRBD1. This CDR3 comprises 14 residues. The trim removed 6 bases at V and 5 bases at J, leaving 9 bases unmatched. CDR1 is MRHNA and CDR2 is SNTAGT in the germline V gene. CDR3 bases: TGTGCCAGCAGCCCCCAGGGGGGGACAACTGAAGCTTTCTTT. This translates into CASSPQGGTTEAFF.

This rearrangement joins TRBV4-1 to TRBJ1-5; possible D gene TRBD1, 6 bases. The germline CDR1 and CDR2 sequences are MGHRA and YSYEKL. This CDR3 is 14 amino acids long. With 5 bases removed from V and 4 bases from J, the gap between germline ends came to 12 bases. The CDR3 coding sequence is TGCGCCAGCAGCTTTGACAGGAGAAATCAGCCCCAGCATTTT. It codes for CASSFDRRNQPQHF.

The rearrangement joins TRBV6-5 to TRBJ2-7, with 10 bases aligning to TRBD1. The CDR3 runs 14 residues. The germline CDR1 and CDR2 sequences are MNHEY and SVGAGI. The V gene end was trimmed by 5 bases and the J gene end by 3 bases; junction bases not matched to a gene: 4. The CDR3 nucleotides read TGTGCCAGCAGTCAATGGACAGGGGGCTACGAGCAGTACTTC. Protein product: CASSQWTGGYEQYF.

CDR3 loop: CASSGAAGGAQPQHF. CDR3 nucleotides: TGTGCCAGCAGTGGCGCGGCAGGGGGAGCTCAGCCCCAGCATTTT. The V gene is TRBV2, the J gene TRBJ1-5; 7 bases align to TRBD1. This CDR3 is 15 amino acids long. Trimming removed 4 bases from V and 6 bases from J; junction bases left unmatched: 9. The germline CDR1 and CDR2 sequences are SNHLY and FYNNEI.

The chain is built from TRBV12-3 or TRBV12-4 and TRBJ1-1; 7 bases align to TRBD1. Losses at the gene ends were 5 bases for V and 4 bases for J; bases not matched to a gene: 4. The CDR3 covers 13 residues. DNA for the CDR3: TGTGCCAGCAGTGTCAGGGGGATCACTGAAGCTTTCTTT. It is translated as CASSVRGITEAFF.

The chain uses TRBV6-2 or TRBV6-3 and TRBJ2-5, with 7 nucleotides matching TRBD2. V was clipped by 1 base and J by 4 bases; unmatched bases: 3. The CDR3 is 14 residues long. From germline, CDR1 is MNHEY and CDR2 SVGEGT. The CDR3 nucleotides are TGTGCCAGCAGTTACTTGGGGGAGGGAGAGACCCAGTACTTC. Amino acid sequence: CASSYLGEGETQYF.

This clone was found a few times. The CDR3: CASSEATGHTEAFF. The CDR3 DNA sequence: TGTGCCAGCAGCGAAGCGACAGGGCACACTGAAGCTTTCTTT. The V gene is TRBV7-8, the J gene TRBJ1-1; 7 bases line up with TRBD1. V was pared by 5 bases and J by 3 bases, with 6 bases of the junction left unmatched. This CDR3 has 14 amino acids. CDR1 is SGHVS, CDR2 FQNEAQ, per germline.

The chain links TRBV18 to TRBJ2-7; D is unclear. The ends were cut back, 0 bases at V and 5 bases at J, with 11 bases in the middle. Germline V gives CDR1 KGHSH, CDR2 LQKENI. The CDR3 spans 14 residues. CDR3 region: CASSPPSQIHEQYF. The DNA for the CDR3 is TGTGCCAGCTCACCACCCTCACAGATCCACGAGCAGTACTTC.

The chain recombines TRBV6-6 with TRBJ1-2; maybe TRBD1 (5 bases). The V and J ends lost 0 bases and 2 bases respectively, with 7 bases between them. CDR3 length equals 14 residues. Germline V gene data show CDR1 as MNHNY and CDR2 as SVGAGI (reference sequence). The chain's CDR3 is CASSYSGTNYGYTF. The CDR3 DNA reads TGTGCCAGCAGTTACTCGGGGACGAACTATGGCTACACCTTC.

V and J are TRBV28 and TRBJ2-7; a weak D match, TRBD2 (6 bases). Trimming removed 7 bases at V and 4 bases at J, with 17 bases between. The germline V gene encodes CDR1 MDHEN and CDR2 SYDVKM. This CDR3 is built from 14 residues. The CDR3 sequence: CASNTRTGEYEQYF. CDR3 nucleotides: TGTGCCAGCAACACTCGGACGGGAGAATACGAGCAGTACTTC. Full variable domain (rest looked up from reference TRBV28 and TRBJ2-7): DVKVTQSSRYLVKRTGEKVFLECVQDMDHENMFWYRQDPGLGLRLIYFSYDVKMKEKGDIPEGYSVSREKKERFSLILESASTNQTSMYLCASNTRTGEYEQYFGPGTRLTVT.